These T cell receptor beta chains were read from a single sample in a study of shared T cell receptors in the human thymus. The data were produced by immunoSEQ multiplex PCR, yet TCRdb's version contains in-frame clones alone and is incomplete. The sample has some 640,000 clones, roughly 86% seen once. This same sample was also taken into another study, of human thymus T cells.

Sequenced input: thymocytes. The receptor source for this set is a boy under two years old with a congenital heart defect. The CDR3 runs from the conserved cysteine through the conserved F or W. The D gene is left open where the match is weak. Only some rows state a clone size, as once, few, many or a class for expanded clones.

-	TRBV4-1	TRBJ2-4	TRBD1	TGCGCCAGCAGCCAAGAATTGGGGACAGGGGAAAACATTCAGTACTTC	CASSQELGTGENIQYF
-	TRBV7-4	TRBJ1-1	-	TGTGCCAGCAGTCCGGGGCTGGGGGAGGACACTGAAGCTTTCTTT	CASSPGLGEDTEAFF
-	TRBV10-3	TRBJ2-1	TRBD1	TGTGCCATCAGTGAGTCGAGGCAGGGACAGATCTCCTACAATGAGCAGTTCTTC	CAISESRQGQISYNEQFF
-	TRBV29-1	TRBJ2-1	TRBD2	TGCAGCGTTGGCTTTGGACTAGCGGAAGGGAGCTCCTACAATGAGCAGTTCTTC	CSVGFGLAEGSSYNEQFF
few	TRBV29-1	TRBJ2-1	TRBD2	TGCAGCGCCTCGCTAGCTCATAGCGGGAGTATCAATGAGCAGTTCTTC	CSASLAHSGSINEQFF
-	TRBV29-1	TRBJ1-4	-	TGCAGCGGAGGTGGAACTAATGAAAAACTGTTTTTT	CSGGGTNEKLFF
once	TRBV2	TRBJ1-5	-	TGTGCCAGCAGACAGGGTTGGCGCAATCAGCCCCAGCATTTT	CASRQGWRNQPQHF
once	TRBV10-3	TRBJ2-1	TRBD1	TGTGCCATCAGTGAGTCGGGGACAGACCTCAATGAGCAGTTCTTC	CAISESGTDLNEQFF
-	TRBV6-6	TRBJ2-2	-	TGTGCCAGCGTTCGGGAAGTTAACACCGGGGAGCTGTTTTTT	CASVREVNTGELFF
-	TRBV4-3	TRBJ1-1	-	TGCGCCAGCAGCCAAGATCCCTTGACCCGACAGTCCTACACTGAAGCTTTCTTT	CASSQDPLTRQSYTEAFF
few	TRBV19	TRBJ2-7	TRBD2	TGTGCCAGTAGTCATGGGACTAGCGGGAGGCACGAGCAGTACTTC	CASSHGTSGRHEQYF
-	TRBV13	TRBJ2-7	TRBD2	TGTGCCAGCAGCTCCCGACTAGCGGGTTCCTACGAGCAGTACTTC	CASSSRLAGSYEQYF
-	TRBV4-3	TRBJ2-1	-	TGCGCCAGCAGCCAAGGACGGACTACATCCTACAATGAGCAGTTCTTC	CASSQGRTTSYNEQFF
-	TRBV4-1	TRBJ1-2	-	TGCGCCAGCAGCCAAGGCGTCGCAGGAACCTATGGCTACACCTTC	CASSQGVAGTYGYTF
-	TRBV28	TRBJ2-7	TRBD2	TGTGCCAGCAGTCTGACTAGCGGGAAGGGGGCCTACGAGCAGTACTTC	CASSLTSGKGAYEQYF
-	TRBV6-5	TRBJ1-5	-	TGTGCCAGCAGCCCCATTACCGGGGACTGGAGGCCCCAGCATTTT	CASSPITGDWRPQHF
-	TRBV6-1	TRBJ2-5	-	TGTGCCAGCAGTGAGAATCTAAAAGAGACCCAGTACTTC	CASSENLKETQYF
-	TRBV5-4	TRBJ2-7	-	TGTGCCAGCAGCTTAGCGGGCACGCGGGAGCAGTACTTC	CASSLAGTREQYF